This TCR beta chain was observed in a study of breast tumors, draining lymph nodes, adjacent tissues. This clonotype was counted many times. Its antigen is currently unknown. Axillary draining lymph nodes of breast cancer patients supplied the node samples. MiXCR was run by TCRdb on the multiplex PCR reads, yielding one entry per CDR3 protein. The sample comprises about 180,000 distinct CDR3 sequences, 30% to 35% of which are singletons, and around 4.5% rests with the top ten. J was trimmed by 0 bases and V by 0 bases; bases with no gene match: 4. Per germline, CDR1 SGHRS and CDR2 YFSETQ. The CDR3 has 16 amino acids. Findings of the study overall: Compared with basal-like, luminal-like tumors shared significantly more repertoire with nontumor tissue. Tumor repertoires ranked between lymph nodes and nontumor tissue in diversity, with V and J gene preferences.

The TCR originated in a female donor with breast cancer. Some clones in this sample may be carry-over from other donors' samples. The sequencing sample was made of axillary lymph node tissue. The chain combines TRBV5-1 with TRBJ2-7, with 9 nucleotides matching TRBD2. CDR3 DNA: TGCGCCAGCAGCTTGGGGCGGGGGGGAAGCTCCTACGAGCAGTACTTC. Translation: CASSLGRGGSSYEQYF. The entire variable domain, with the rest obtained from reference TRBV5-1 and TRBJ2-7, is as follows: KAGVTQTPRYLIKTRGQQVTLSCSPISGHRSVSWYQQTPGQGLQFLFEYFSETQRNKGNFPGRFSGRQFSNSRSEMNVSTLELGDSALYLCASSLGRGGSSYEQYFGPGTRLTVT.